This T cell receptor (beta chain) came from a study of T-cell reconstitution after alpha-beta-depleted transplantation in children. CDR1 is MNHNS, CDR2 SASEGT, per germline. This CDR3 comprises 16 residues. The V gene lost 7 bases and the J gene lost 0 bases, with 15 bases spanning the gap. The library targeted TCRbeta and was prepared with unique molecular identifiers. MiXCR, applied by TCRdb to the PCR reads, yields one record per CDR3 protein. The sample yields about 580,000 distinct CDR3 sequences, 20% to 25% seen once. This clonotype was observed many times. What it binds is unknown. Broader study findings: There were some patients whose high TCRbeta diversity at day 60 came from surviving recipient T cells and thymic progenitors. A year had passed since transplant, and T-cell counts and diversity by then came mostly from newly produced T cells. Several hundred expanded graft clones reportedly gave rise to the alpha-beta T cells present about two months after transplant.

The sequence was collected from a boy under two years old who had a stem cell transplant for acute myeloid leukemia, so the T cells may come from the graft donor. Sequencing was performed on PBMCs, mostly from graft donor cells, taken 360 days after TCRalphabeta/CD19-depleted stem cell transplant. The rearrangement uses TRBV6-1 and TRBJ2-2; a possible D gene is TRBD1 (7 bases). CDR3 DNA: TGTGCCAGCACAGGGGGGCTTTCAGCGAACACCGGGGAGCTGTTTTTT. It specifies CASTGGLSANTGELFF.